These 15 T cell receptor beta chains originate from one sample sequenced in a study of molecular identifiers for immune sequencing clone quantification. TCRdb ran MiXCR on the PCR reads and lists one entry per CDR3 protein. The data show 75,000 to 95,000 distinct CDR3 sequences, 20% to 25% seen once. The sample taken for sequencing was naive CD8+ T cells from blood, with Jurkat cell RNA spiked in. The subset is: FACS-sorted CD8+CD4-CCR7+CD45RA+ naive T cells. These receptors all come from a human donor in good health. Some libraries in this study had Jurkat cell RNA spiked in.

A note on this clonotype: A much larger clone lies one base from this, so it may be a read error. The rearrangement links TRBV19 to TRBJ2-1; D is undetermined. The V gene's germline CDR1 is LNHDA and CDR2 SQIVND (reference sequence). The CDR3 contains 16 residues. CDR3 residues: CGSSIAAVRENGEQFF. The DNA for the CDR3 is TGTGGCAGTAGTATTGCGGCGGTCCGAGAGAATGGTGAGCAGTTCTTC.

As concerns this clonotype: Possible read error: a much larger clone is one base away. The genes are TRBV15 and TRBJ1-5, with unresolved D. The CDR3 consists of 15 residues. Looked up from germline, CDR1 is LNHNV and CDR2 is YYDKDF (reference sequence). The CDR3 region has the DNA TGTGCCATCAGCAGAGATTTTGGCAGAGGTCAGCCCCAGCATTTT. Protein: CAISRDFGRGQPQHF. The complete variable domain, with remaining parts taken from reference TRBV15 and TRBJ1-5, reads DAMVIQNPRYQVTQFGKPVTLSCSQTLNHNVMYWYQQKSSQAPKLLFHYYDKDFNNEADTPDNFQSRRPNTSFCFLDIRSPGLGDTAMYLCAISRDFGRGQPQHFGDGTRLSIL.

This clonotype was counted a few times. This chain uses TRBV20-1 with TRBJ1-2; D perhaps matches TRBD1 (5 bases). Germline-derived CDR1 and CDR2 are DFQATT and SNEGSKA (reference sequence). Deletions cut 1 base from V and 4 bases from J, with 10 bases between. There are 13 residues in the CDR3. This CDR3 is CSARGGGTYGYTF. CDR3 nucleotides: TGCAGTGCTAGAGGGGGAGGGACCTATGGCTACACCTTC.

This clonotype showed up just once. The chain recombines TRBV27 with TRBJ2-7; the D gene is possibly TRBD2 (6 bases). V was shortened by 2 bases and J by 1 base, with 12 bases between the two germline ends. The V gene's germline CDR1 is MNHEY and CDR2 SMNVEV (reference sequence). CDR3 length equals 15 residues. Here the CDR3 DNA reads TGTGCCAGCAGTTTACTTCCGGGAGATTCCTACGAGCAGTACTTC. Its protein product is CASSLLPGDSYEQYF.

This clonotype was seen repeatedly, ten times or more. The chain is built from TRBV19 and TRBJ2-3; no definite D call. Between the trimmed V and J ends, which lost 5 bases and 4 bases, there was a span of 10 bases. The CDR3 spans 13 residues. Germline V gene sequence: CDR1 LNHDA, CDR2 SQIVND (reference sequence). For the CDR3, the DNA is TGTGCCAGTAGTGACCGCTGGGCAGATACGCAGTATTTT. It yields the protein CASSDRWADTQYF.

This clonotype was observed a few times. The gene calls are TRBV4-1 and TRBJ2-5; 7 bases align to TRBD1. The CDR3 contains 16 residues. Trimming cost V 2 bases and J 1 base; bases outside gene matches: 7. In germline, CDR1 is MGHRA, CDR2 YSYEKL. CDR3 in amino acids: CASSQTGQSSQETQYF. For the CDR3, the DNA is TGCGCCAGCAGCCAAACGGGACAGTCCAGCCAAGAGACCCAGTACTTC.

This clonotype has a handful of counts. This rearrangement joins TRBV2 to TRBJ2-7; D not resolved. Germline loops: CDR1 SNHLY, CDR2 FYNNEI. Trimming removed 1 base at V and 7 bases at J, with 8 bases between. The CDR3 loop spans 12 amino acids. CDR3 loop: CASSEGLGEQYF. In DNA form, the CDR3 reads TGTGCCAGCAGTGAAGGGCTAGGGGAGCAGTACTTC.

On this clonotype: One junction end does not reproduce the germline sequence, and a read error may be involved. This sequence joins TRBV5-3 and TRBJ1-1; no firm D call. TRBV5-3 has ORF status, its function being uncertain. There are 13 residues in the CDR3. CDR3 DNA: TGCGCCAGCAGCTTGGAGTCTAGCACTGAAGCTTTCTTT. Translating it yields CASSLESSTEAFF.

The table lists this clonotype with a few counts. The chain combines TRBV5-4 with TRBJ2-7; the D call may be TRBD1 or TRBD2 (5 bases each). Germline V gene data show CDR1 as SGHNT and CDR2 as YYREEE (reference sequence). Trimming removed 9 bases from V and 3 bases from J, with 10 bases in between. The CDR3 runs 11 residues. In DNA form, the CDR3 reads TGTGCCACTTCAGGGAGCTACGAGCAGTACTTC. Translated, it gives CATSGSYEQYF.

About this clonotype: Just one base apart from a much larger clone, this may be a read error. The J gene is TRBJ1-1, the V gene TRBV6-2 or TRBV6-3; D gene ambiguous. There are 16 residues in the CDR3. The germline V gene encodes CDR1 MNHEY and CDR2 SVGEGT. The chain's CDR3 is CASSLSLEGMNTAAFF. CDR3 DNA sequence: TGTGCCAGCAGCCTCTCTTTGGAGGGAATGAACACTGCAGCTTTCTTT.

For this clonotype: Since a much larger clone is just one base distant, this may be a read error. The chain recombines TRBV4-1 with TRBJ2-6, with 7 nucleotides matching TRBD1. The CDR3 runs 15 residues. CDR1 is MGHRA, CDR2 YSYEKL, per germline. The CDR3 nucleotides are TGCGACAGCAGCCCCCAGGGGGCTGGGGCCAACGTCCTGACTTTC. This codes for CDSSPQGAGANVLTF.

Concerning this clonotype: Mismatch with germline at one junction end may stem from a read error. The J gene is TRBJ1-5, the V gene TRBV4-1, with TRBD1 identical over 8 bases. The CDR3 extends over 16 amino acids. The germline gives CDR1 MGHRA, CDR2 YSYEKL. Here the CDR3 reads CARRHQTGDASQPQHF. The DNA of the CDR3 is TGCGCCCGCAGGCACCAGACAGGGGACGCGAGCCAGCCCCAGCATTTT.

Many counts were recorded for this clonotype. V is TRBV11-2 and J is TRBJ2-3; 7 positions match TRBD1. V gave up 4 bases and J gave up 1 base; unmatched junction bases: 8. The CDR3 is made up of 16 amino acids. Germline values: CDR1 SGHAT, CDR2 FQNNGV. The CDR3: CASSSGGQIRTDTQYF. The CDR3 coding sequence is TGTGCCAGCAGCTCAGGGGGACAGATACGCACAGATACGCAGTATTTT.

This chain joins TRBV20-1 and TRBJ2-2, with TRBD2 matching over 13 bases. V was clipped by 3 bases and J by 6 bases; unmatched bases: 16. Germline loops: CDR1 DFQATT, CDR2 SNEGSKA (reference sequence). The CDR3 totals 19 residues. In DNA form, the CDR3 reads TGCAGTGCTAGGGGACCCTGGGGTCTTACTAGCGGGAGGGCCGGGGAGCTGTTTTTT. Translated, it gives CSARGPWGLTSGRAGELFF.

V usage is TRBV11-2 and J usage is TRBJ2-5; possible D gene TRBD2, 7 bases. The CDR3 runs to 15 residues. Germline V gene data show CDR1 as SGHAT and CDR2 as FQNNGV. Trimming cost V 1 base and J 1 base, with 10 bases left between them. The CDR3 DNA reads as TGTGCCAGCAGCTTAGTCGGGGGGCTCCAAGAGACCCAGTACTTC. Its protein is CASSLVGGLQETQYF.